This TCR beta chain was recorded in a study of blood T cell repertoires in COVID-19. For the study at large: Acute and convalescent COVID-19 samples came from the United States, Italy and Spain. Sources were T cells, B-cell-depleted T cells, or PBMCs; the material itself was cDNA or gDNA.

Method: immunoSEQ multiplex PCR; TCRdb's copy keeps in-frame clones and lacks some. Seen here are some 19,000 clones, around nine tenths observed once, and the top ten hold about 10%. Germline V gene lookup returns CDR1 SGDLS and CDR2 YYNGEE. Trimming took 0 bases from V and 7 from J; bases not matched to a gene: 5. The CDR3 runs 15 residues. The TCR originated in a human donor in a cohort sampled during active COVID-19. The donor label of this sample is uncertain. The sequencing sample was made of peripheral blood. The chain employs TRBV9 and TRBJ2-1; 9 bases are a match to TRBD2. The CDR3 DNA follows: TGTGCCAGCAGCGTAGCGGGACTAGCCCGTAATGAGCAGTTCTTC. Translating gives CASSVAGLARNEQFF.